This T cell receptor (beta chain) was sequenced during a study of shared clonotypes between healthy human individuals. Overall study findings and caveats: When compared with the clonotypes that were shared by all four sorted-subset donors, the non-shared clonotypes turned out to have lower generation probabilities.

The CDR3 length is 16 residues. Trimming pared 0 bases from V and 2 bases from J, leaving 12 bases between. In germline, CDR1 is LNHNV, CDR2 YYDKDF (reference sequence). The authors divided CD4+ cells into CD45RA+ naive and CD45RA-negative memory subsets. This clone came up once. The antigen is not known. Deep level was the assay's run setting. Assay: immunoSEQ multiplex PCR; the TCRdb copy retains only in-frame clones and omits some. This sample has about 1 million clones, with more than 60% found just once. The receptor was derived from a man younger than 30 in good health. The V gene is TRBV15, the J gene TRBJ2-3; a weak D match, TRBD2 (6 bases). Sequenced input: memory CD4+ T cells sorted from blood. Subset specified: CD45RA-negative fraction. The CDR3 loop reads CATSRDRGGNTDTQYF. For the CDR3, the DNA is TGTGCCACCAGCAGAGATCGAGGCGGGAACACAGATACGCAGTATTTT.